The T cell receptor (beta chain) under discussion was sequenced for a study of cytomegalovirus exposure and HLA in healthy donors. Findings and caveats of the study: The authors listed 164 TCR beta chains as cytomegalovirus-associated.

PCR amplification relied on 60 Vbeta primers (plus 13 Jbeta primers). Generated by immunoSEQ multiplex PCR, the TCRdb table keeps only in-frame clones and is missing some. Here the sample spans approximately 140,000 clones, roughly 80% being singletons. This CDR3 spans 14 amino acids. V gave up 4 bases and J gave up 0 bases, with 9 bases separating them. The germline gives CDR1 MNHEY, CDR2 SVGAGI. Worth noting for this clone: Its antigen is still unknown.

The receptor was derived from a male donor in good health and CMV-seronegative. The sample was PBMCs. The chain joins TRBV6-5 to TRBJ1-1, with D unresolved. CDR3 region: CASSLRYMNTEAFF. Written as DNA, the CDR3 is TGTGCCAGCAGTTTAAGATACATGAACACTGAAGCTTTCTTT.